One TCR beta chain is described in this entry. This specimen comes from a study of blood T cell repertoires in COVID-19. Clones were sequenced by immunoSEQ multiplex PCR, and TCRdb holds only the in-frame ones, with some missing. The sample includes 150,000 to 200,000 clones, more than 80% of them seen just once. CDR1 MNHNS and CDR2 SASEGT come from the germline V gene. The CDR3 sequence is 15 residues long. Trimming took off 2 bases at V and 1 base at J, with 11 bases between the two ends. The J gene is TRBJ2-5, the V gene TRBV6-1; no firm D call. Source material: PBMCs or T cells enriched from blood (not recorded which). This clonotype originated in a man in his fifties who had recovered from COVID-19. For the CDR3, the DNA is TGTGCCAGCAGTGAAACTTGGAGCCCCCAAGAGACCCAGTACTTC. It encodes CASSETWSPQETQYF.